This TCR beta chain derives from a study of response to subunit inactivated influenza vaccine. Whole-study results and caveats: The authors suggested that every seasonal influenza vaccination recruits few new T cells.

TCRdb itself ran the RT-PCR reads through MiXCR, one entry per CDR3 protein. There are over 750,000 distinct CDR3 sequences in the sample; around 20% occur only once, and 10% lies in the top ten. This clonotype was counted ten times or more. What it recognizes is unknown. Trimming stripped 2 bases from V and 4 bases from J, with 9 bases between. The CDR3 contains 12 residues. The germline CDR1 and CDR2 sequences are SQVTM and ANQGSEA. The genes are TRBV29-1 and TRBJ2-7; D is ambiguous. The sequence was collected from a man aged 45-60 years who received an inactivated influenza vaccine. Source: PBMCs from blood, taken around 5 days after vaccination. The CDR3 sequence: CSVESTGYEQYF. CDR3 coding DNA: TGCAGCGTTGAATCTACGGGTTACGAGCAGTACTTC.